The entry that follows covers one T cell receptor beta chain sequence. Its antigen is not yet known. Base quality data are lacking; no much larger clone is found one base away. From its cysteine to its phenylalanine, the CDR3 spans 16 amino acids. Only CDR3 DNA remains: 48 bases, in frame from the first base. Via the germline V gene, CDR1 is MDHEN and CDR2 SYDVKM. V is cut by 3 bases and J by 2 bases, and the space between the germline ends is 14 bases. The data derive from a study of T cell changes during pregnancy in multiple sclerosis (dated by TCRdb to the late 2010s). For the study in its entirety: The study examined how the T cell repertoire changed over the course of pregnancy in women with multiple sclerosis.

The method was the immunoSEQ multiplex PCR assay. Imported from immuneACCESS, the table was reduced by TCRdb to in-frame sequences with V and J called. These copies leave out some clones; in studies compared against another copy, an unresolved V gene accounts for under half, and the cause of the remainder is not known. In all, the sample holds some 83,000 clones, and about 91% of those were seen once. The ten largest make up 3.5% to 4% of the sample. The sequencing here drew on PBMCs, taken in the first trimester of pregnancy. The receptor's source is a female donor in good health, serving as a control in a pregnancy study. Some clones in this sample may be carry-over from other donors' samples. The rearrangement combines TRBV28 with TRBJ1-5, and perhaps TRBD1 as D gene, on 5 matching bases. The sequence in DNA is TGTGCCAGCAGTTTTCTTCGTGGGGGGGGCAATCAGCCCCAGCATTTT. This sequence encodes CASSFLRGGGNQPQHF.